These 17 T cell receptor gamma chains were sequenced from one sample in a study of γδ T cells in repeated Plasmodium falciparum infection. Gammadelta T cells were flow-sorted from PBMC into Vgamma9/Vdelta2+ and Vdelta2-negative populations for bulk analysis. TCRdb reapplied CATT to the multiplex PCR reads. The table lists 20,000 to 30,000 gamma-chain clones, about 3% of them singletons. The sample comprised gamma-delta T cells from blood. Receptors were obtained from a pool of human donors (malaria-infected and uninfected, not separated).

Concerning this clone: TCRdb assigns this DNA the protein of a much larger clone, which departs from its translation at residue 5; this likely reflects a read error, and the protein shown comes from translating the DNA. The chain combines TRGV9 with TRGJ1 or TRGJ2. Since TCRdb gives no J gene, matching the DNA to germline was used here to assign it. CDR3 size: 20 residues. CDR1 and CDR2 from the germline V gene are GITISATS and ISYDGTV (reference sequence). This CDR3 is CALWGVARPTTYPQKNKKLF. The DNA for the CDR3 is TGTGCCTTGTGGGGGGTGGCGCGCCCTACCACCTATCCTCAGAAGAATAAGAAACTCTTT.

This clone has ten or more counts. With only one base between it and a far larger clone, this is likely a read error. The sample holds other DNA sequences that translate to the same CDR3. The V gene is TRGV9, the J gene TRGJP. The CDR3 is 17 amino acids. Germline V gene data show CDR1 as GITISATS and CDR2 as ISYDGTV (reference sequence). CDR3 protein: CALWEVLQELGKKIKVF. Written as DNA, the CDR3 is TGTGCCTTATGGGAGGTCCTCCAAGAGTTGGGCAAAAAAATCAAGGTATTT.

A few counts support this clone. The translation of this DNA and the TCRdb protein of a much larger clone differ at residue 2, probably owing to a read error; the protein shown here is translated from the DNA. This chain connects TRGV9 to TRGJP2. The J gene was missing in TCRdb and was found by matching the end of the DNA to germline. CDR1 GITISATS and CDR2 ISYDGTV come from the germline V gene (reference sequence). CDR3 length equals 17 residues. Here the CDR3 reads CTLWEKWNKAGDWIKTF. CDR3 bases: TGTACCTTGTGGGAGAAATGGAATAAGGCCGGAGATTGGATCAAGACGTTT.

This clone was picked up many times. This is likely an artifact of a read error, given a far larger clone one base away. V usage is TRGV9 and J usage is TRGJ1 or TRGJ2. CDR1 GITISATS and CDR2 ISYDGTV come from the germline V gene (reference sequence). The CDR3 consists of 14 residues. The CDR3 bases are TGTGCCTTGTGGGAGGGGGAGAATTATTATAAGGAACTCTTT. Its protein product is CALWEGENYYKELF.

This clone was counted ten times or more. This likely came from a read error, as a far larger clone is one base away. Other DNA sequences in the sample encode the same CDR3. For the CDR3, the DNA is TGTGCCCTGTGGGAGGTGACCTCCGGCAAAAAAATCAAGGTATTT. This encodes CALWEVTSGKKIKVF. The chain employs TRGV9 and TRGJP. TCRdb carries no J gene annotation; the J gene was assigned here by matching the DNA with germline. Germline V gives CDR1 GITISATS, CDR2 ISYDGTV (reference sequence). This CDR3 has 15 amino acids.

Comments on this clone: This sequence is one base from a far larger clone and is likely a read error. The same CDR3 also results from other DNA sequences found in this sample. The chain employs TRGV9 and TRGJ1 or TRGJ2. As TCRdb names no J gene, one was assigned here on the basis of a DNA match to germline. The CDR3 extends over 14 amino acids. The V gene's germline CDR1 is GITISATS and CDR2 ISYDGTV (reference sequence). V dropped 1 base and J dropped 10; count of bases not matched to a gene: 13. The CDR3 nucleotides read TGTGCCTTGTGGGAGGTATCCCCTCGGCGAAAGAAACTCTTT. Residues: CALWEVSPRRKKLF.

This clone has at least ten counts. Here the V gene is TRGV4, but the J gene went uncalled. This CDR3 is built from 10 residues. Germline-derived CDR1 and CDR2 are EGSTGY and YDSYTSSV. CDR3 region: CAACYYKELF. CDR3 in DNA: TGTGCCGCCTGTTATTATAAGGAACTCTTT.

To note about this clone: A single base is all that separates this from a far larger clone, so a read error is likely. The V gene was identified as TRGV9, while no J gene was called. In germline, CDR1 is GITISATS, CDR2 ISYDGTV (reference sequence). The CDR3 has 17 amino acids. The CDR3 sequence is CALWELRRLELRGKKLF. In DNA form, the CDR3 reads TGTGCCTTGTGGGAGCTCCGGCGACTCGAACTTCGGGGGAAGAAACTCTTC.

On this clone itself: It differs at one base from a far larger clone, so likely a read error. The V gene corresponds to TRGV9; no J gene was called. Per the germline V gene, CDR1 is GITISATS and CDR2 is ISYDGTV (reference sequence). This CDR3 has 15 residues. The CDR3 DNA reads TGTGCCTTGTGGGAGGTGCACCGAATTGGGTATAAGGAACTCTTT. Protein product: CALWEVHRIGYKELF.

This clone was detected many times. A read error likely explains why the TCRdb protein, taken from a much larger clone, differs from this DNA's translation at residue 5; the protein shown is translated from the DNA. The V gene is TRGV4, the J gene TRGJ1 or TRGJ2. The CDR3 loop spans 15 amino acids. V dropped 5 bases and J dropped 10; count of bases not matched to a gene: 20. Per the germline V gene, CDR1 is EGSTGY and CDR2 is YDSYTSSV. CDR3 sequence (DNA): TGTGCCACCTGGGGTGACTTTTGGGACCCCCTGAAGAAACTCTTT. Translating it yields CATWGDFWDPLKKLF.

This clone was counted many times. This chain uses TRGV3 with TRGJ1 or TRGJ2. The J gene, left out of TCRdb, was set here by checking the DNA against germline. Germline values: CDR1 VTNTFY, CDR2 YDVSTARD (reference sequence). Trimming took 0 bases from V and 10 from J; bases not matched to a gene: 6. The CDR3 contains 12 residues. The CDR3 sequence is CATWDRPGKKLF. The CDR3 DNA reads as TGTGCCACCTGGGACAGGCCGGGAAAGAAACTCTTT.

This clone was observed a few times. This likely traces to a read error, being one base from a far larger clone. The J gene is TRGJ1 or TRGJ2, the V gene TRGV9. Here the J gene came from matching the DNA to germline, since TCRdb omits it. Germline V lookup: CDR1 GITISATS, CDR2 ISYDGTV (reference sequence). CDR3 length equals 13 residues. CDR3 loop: CAFWPFSYYKKLF. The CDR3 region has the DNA TGCGCCTTTTGGCCCTTTAGTTATTATAAGAAACTCTTT.

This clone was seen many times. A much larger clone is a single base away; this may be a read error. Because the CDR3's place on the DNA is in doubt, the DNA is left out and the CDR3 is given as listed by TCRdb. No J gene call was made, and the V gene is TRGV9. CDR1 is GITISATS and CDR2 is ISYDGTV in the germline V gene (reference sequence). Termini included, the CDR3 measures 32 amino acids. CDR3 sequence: CALWEVQGAARNSLAVEQHWLSQVSIGRIQHF.

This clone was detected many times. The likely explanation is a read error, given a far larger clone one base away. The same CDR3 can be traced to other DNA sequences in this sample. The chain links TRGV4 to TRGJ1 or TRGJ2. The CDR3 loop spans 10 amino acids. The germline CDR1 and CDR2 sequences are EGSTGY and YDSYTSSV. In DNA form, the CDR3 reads TGTGCCACCTGGTATTACAAGAAACTCTTT. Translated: CATWYYKKLF.

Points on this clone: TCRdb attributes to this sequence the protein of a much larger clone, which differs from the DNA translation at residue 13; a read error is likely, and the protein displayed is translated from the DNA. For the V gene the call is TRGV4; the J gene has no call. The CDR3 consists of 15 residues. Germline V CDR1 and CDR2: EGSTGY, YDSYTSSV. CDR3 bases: TGTGCCACCTGGGATGGTATTCCCCATTATTATAAGGAACTCTTT. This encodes CATWDGIPHYYKELF.

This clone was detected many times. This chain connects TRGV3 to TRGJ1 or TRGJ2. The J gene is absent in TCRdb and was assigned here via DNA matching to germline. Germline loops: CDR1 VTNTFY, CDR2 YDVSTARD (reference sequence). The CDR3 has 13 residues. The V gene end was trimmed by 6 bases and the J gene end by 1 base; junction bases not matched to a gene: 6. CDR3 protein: CATWTENYYKKLF. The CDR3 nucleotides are TGTGCCACCTGGACCGAAAATTATTATAAGAAACTCTTT.

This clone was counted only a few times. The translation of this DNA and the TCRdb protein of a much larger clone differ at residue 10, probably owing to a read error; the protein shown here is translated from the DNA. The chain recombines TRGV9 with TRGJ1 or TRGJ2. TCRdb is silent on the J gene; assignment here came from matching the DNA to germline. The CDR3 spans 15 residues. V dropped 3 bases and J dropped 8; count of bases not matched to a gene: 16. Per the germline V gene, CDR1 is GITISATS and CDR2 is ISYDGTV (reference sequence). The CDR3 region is CALWEREWAWDKKLF. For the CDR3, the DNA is TGTGCCTTGTGGGAGAGGGAATGGGCCTGGGATAAGAAACTCTTT.